This TCR beta chain was documented in a study of T cells in Graves' hyperthyroidism and ophthalmopathy. For the study at large: Initial diagnosis, before any treatment, was when peripheral blood was collected.

Amplification of TCR beta CDR3 regions was performed using RNA transcripts as template. HTBI primers were used for first-round RT-PCR of the TCR CDR3. TCRdb called the multiplex PCR reads again in MiXCR, with one record for every CDR3 protein. The table lists a few hundred thousand distinct CDR3 sequences, less than 15% of them singletons, with 9.2% in the top ten. Turning to this clonotype: Its antigen is undetermined.

This CDR3 spans 15 amino acids. V was shortened by 3 bases and J by 0 bases, with 11 bases between the two germline ends. Per the germline V gene, CDR1 is ENHRY and CDR2 is SYGVKD. Study observations and caveats: Ophthalmopathy got predicted by the model a median approximately 6.3 months before its onset. Also found in blood were most expanded thyroid clonotypes above 0.001.

Approximately 10 ml of fresh peripheral blood supplied the PBMCs. What was sequenced was blood. This TCR was sampled from a woman aged 18-30 years with Graves' hyperthyroidism. V is TRBV10-3 and J is TRBJ1-2; D gene unclear. CDR3 DNA: TGTGCCATCAGTGATGTGAGTCAATCTAACTATGGCTACACCTTC. Amino acids: CAISDVSQSNYGYTF.